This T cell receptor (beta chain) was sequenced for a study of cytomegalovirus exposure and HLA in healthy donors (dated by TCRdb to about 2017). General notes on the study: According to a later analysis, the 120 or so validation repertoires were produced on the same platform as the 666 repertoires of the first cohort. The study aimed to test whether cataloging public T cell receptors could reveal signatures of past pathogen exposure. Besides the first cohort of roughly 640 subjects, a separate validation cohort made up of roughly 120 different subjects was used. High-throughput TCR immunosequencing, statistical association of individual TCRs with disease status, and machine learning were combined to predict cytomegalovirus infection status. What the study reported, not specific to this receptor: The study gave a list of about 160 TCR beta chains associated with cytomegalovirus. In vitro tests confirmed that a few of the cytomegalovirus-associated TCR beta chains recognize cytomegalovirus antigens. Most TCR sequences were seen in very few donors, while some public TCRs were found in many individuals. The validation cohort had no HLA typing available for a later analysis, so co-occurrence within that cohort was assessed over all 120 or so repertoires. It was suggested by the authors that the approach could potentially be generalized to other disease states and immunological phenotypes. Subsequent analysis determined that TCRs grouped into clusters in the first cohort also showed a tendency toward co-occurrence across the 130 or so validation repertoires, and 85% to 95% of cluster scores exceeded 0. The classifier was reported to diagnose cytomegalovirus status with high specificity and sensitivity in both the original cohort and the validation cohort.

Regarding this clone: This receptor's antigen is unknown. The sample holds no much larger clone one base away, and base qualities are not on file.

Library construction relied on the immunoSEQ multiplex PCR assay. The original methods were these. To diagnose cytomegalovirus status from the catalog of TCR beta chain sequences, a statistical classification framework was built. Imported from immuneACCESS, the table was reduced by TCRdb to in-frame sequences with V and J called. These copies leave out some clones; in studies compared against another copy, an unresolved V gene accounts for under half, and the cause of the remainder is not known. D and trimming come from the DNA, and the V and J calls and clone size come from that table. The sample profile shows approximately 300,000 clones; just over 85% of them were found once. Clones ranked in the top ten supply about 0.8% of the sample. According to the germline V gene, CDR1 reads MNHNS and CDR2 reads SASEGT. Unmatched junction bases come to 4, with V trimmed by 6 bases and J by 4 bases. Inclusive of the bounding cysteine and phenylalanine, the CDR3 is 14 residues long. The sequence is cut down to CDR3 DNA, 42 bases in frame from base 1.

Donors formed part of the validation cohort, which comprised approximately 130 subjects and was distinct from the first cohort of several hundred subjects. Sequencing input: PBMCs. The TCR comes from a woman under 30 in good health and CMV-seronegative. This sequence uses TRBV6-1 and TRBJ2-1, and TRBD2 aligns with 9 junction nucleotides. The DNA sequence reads TGTGCCAGCAGGCTAGCGGGGCTATACAATGAGCAGTTCTTC. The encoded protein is CASRLAGLYNEQFF.